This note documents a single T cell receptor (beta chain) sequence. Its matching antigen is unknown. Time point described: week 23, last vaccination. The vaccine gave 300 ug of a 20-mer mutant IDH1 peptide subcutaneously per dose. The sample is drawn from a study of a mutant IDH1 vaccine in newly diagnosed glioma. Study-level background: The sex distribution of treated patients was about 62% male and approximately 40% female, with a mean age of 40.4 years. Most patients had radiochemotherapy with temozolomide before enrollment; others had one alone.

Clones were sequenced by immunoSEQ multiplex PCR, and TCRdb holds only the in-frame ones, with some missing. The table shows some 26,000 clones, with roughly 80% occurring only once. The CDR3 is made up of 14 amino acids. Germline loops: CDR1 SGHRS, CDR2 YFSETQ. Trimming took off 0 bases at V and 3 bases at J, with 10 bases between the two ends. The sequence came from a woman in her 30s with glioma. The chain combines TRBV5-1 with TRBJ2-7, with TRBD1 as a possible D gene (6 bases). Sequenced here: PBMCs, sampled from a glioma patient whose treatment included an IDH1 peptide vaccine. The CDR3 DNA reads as TGCGCCAGCAGCTTGGGACAGGTCGTCTACGAGCAGTACTTC. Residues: CASSLGQVVYEQYF.